One and the same sample provided the 20 T cell receptor beta chains below, sequenced in a study of CDR3 diversity in severe acne. TCRdb called the PCR reads again in MiXCR, with one record for every CDR3 protein. Altogether about 76,000 distinct CDR3 sequences are present, over 40% being singletons, with the ten largest covering 14%. The specimen was blood. All receptors come from a male donor in good health, without acne.

This chain uses TRBV19 with TRBJ2-7; D remains unclear. This CDR3 is built from 14 residues. The V end was cut by 0 bases, the J end by 1 base, with 7 bases between. Germline values: CDR1 LNHDA, CDR2 SQIVND (reference sequence). CDR3 coding DNA: TGTGCCAGTAGTATAGAGAAGGAGTCCTACGAGCAGTACTTC. Translated, it gives CASSIEKESYEQYF.

This chain links TRBV7-8 with TRBJ1-2; TRBD1 is a possible D gene (5 bases). Trimming took off 8 bases at V and 5 bases at J, with 21 bases between the two ends. CDR1 and CDR2 (germline): SGHVS, FQNEAQ. This CDR3 region has 15 residues. For the CDR3, the DNA is TGTGCCAGCGGCCCGGGGCTCGGGGAGAGTTATGGCTACACCTTC. Protein: CASGPGLGESYGYTF.

The sample holds a few counts of this clonotype. This chain links TRBV7-3 with TRBJ2-1; the match to TRBD1 covers 7 bases. J lost 15 bases, V lost 2 bases, and 4 bases had no gene match. The CDR3 sequence is 11 residues long. CDR1 and CDR2 (germline): SGHTA, FQGTGA. The CDR3 loop reads CASSLGDRGFF. CDR3 nucleotide sequence: TGTGCCAGCAGCTTAGGGGACAGAGGGTTCTTC.

As concerns this clonotype: One junction end does not reproduce the germline sequence, and a read error may be involved. V gene TRBV24-1 combines with J gene TRBJ2-2, with D possibly called TRBD1 or TRBD2 (5 bases each). Per the germline V gene, CDR1 is KGHDR and CDR2 is SFDVKD. This CDR3 contains 12 residues. As DNA, the CDR3 is TGTGCTACCAGGTCAGGGAACACCGGGGAGCTGTTT. Protein: CATRSGNTGELF.

This chain uses TRBV20-1 with TRBJ2-5; no firm D call. The V end lost 0 bases, the J end lost 5 bases, and 10 bases lay between the germline ends. This CDR3 is built from 13 residues. Looked up from germline, CDR1 is DFQATT and CDR2 is SNEGSKA (reference sequence). This chain's CDR3 is CSARDRHSETQYF. The DNA for the CDR3 is TGCAGTGCTAGAGATCGGCACAGTGAGACCCAGTACTTC.

The rearrangement links TRBV20-1 to TRBJ2-1, with 11 bases lining up with TRBD2. Germline trimming cut 5 bases from V and 3 bases from J; bases unmatched to any gene: 9. From germline, CDR1 is DFQATT and CDR2 SNEGSKA (reference sequence). The CDR3 has 16 amino acids. This CDR3 is CSASAGTSGVYNEQFF. CDR3 nucleotide sequence: TGCAGTGCTTCCGCCGGGACTAGCGGTGTCTACAATGAGCAGTTCTTC.

This clonotype was counted a few times. One end of the junction varies from germline; a read error may be responsible. The rearrangement uses TRBV30 and TRBJ2-6; D may be TRBD1 or TRBD2 (6 bases each). Germline assignment: CDR1 GTSNPN and CDR2 SVGIG (reference sequence). The CDR3 extends over 12 amino acids. CDR3 region: CAWNKGGNVLTF. In nucleotides, the CDR3 is TGTGCCTGGAATAAGGGGGGCAACGTCCTGACTTTC.

This clonotype was counted between two and nine times. V and J are TRBV4-1 and TRBJ2-7; 12 bases align to TRBD2. Per the germline V gene, CDR1 is MGHRA and CDR2 is YSYEKL. There are 14 residues in the CDR3. V dropped 5 bases and J dropped 6; count of bases not matched to a gene: 5. CDR3 sequence (DNA): TGCGCCAGCAGCTCTCGGGGACTAGCGGGCGAGCAGTACTTC. Amino acid sequence: CASSSRGLAGEQYF.

In this sample, this clonotype turned up many times. This sequence joins TRBV10-2 and TRBJ2-5, with D tentatively TRBD1 (6 bases). The ends were cut back, 10 bases at V and 5 bases at J, with 17 bases in the middle. Germline assignment: CDR1 WSHSY and CDR2 SAAADI. The CDR3 consists of 13 residues. CDR3 DNA sequence: TGCGCCACCGCCCAGGGGCAGGAGGAGACCCAGTACTTC. Protein: CATAQGQEETQYF.

This chain connects TRBV7-9 to TRBJ1-2, with 7 bases that match TRBD1. Germline V gene sequence: CDR1 SEHNR, CDR2 FQNEAQ (reference sequence). This CDR3 has 13 amino acids. V shed 5 bases, J shed 5 bases, and the junction held 5 bases outside the gene matches. CDR3 DNA: TGTGCCAGCAGCGTTTCGGGACAGTATGGCTACACCTTC. Protein: CASSVSGQYGYTF.

The chain employs TRBV5-1 and TRBJ1-2; D perhaps matches TRBD1 (5 bases). There are 16 residues in the CDR3. Germline V CDR1 and CDR2: SGHRS, YFSETQ. Deletions cut 1 base from V and 2 bases from J, with 15 bases between. CDR3: CASSLSGGNLNYGYTF. The CDR3 nucleotides read TGCGCCAGCAGCTTGTCGGGGGGTAACCTCAACTATGGCTACACCTTC.

This clonotype occurred a few times. The chain combines TRBV27 with TRBJ2-2; 7 bases match TRBD2. J lost 3 bases, V lost 6 bases, and 13 bases had no gene match. The CDR3 spans 17 residues. Germline V lookup: CDR1 MNHEY, CDR2 SMNVEV (reference sequence). The CDR3 reads CASRPGGVLVHTGELFF. The DNA of the CDR3 is TGTGCCAGCAGACCTGGGGGGGTTCTAGTTCACACCGGGGAGCTGTTTTTT.

The rearrangement joins TRBV20-1 to TRBJ2-7, with 10 bases aligning to TRBD2. The junction had 14 bases not matched to a gene; V was cut back by 5 bases and J by 1 base. The CDR3 consists of 17 residues. The germline V gene encodes CDR1 DFQATT and CDR2 SNEGSKA (reference sequence). The CDR3 sequence is CSADPGTSAIPSYEQYF. The CDR3 nucleotides are TGCAGTGCTGATCCCGGGACTAGCGCGATCCCTTCCTACGAGCAGTACTTC.

This clonotype was seen many times. The chain combines TRBV25-1 with TRBJ1-3; D gene ambiguous. The ends were cut back, 2 bases at V and 4 bases at J, with 9 bases in the middle. This CDR3 has 14 amino acids. Germline V gives CDR1 MGHDK, CDR2 SYGVNS. CDR3 DNA: TGTGCCAGCAGTGAACGGGCAGGCGGAAACACCATATATTTT. It codes for CASSERAGGNTIYF.

This clonotype was counted many times. The chain employs TRBV5-1 and TRBJ2-1, with a tentative D call TRBD1 (5 bases). The CDR3 consists of 15 residues. Trimming took off 8 bases at V and 4 bases at J, with 19 bases between the two ends. Germline CDR1 and CDR2: SGHRS and YFSETQ. CDR3 DNA sequence: TGCGCCAGGTGGGGCATCCCCTACACTTACAATGAGCAGTTCTTC. This translates into CARWGIPYTYNEQFF.

The chain links TRBV10-1 to TRBJ2-1; TRBD1 is a possible D gene (6 bases). There are 15 residues in the CDR3. Germline-derived CDR1 and CDR2 are WNHNN and SYGVQD (reference sequence). Trimming left V 4 bases short and J 2 bases short, with 12 bases between. The CDR3 protein is CASSASTGPYNEQFF. The CDR3 DNA sequence: TGCGCCAGCAGTGCCTCGACAGGACCCTACAATGAGCAGTTCTTC.

In regard to this clonotype: The DNA is left out, because the CDR3 cannot be placed on it with certainty; the CDR3 is given as TCRdb lists it. The J gene is TRBJ1-2, the V gene TRBV11-3; the D segment call TRBD1 is taken from the table without a DNA check. The germline V gene encodes CDR1 SGHNT and CDR2 YENEEA. The CDR3 is 24 residues long, ends included. The CDR3 reads CASSSQTSVYFCAGRTGPNYGYTF.

The V gene is TRBV12-3 or TRBV12-4, the J gene TRBJ2-5; 10 bases agree with TRBD2. CDR3 length: 15 amino acids. Germline trimming cut 7 bases from V and 2 bases from J; bases unmatched to any gene: 7. The CDR3 DNA sequence: TGTGCCAGCACCTCGGGGACTAGCGAACAAGAGACCCAGTACTTC. Translated: CASTSGTSEQETQYF.

This sequence joins TRBV5-1 and TRBJ1-2, with 11 positions matching TRBD1. The J segment lost 7 bases and the V segment lost 0 bases, leaving 5 bases of the junction unmatched. Germline CDR1 and CDR2: SGHRS and YFSETQ. The CDR3 length is 15 residues. The DNA of the CDR3 is TGCGCCAGCAGCTTGGGCCCGGGACAGGGGGGTGGCTACACCTTC. Amino acids: CASSLGPGQGGGYTF.

DNA of the CDR3: TGTGCCAGCAGCCCCGATAGCGGGGGGTACTACGAGCAGTACTTC. Translation: CASSPDSGGYYEQYF. The rearrangement uses TRBV7-3 and TRBJ2-7, with 10 nucleotides matching TRBD2. V shed 5 bases and J 3 bases; nucleotides not matched to a gene: 7. The CDR3 loop spans 15 amino acids. Germline V lookup: CDR1 SGHTA, CDR2 FQGTGA.